This TCR beta chain emerged from a study of T cells in Graves' hyperthyroidism and ophthalmopathy. The V end lost 4 bases, the J end lost 4 bases, and 14 bases lay between the germline ends. Germline V gene lookup returns CDR1 SGHRS and CDR2 YFSETQ. This CDR3 contains 14 residues. Findings of the study overall: From stable hyperthyroidism, ophthalmopathy was set apart by a 13 V-J model.

The investigators amplified TCR beta CDR3 regions from RNA transcripts. RT-PCR in the first round (using the HTBI primer set) targeted the TCR CDR3. One entry per CDR3 protein, called by TCRdb with MiXCR from the multiplex PCR reads. The sample has about 400,000 distinct CDR3 sequences, about 14% seen once. This clonotype was counted only a few times. Its antigen is unknown. The chain recombines TRBV5-1 with TRBJ2-5; D is possibly TRBD1 (6 bases). Sequences were obtained from blood. This clonotype was obtained from a man between 50 and 59 years old with Graves' ophthalmopathy. In nucleotides, the CDR3 is TGCGCCAGCAGCGTACAGGGATTCGGAGAGACCCAGTACTTC. It is translated as CASSVQGFGETQYF.